The T cell receptor beta chain under discussion was sequenced for a study of blood T cell repertoires in COVID-19 (dated by TCRdb to 2019 to 2021). Context from the whole study: The collaborator samples originated in the United States, Italy and Spain and spanned the acute and convalescent phases of COVID-19. The material from the prospective study consisted of cDNA or gDNA derived from T cells, B-cell-depleted T cells, or PBMCs. Deeply sampled blood TCRbeta repertoires from subjects exposed to, actively infected with, or recovered from COVID-19 were included in the dataset. The repertoires were released in a freely available public database intended as a resource for research on the immune response to SARS-CoV-2. Samples came from the ongoing ImmuneRACE study (first 160 participants) plus 1,254 subjects from 6 global collaborators. Nearly every sample came with metadata listing a de-identified subject ID, COVID-19 status, age in years and sex. Where available, HLA class I and class II types were taken from metadata supplied by the sample provider and were not determined by assay-based typing. General conclusions and limits of the study: How much clinical and demographic metadata was included differed by source and by participant, and the metadata was provided uncurated.

Regarding this clone: No cognate antigen has been identified for it. No qualities accompany the bases; no much larger clone lies one base away.

The CDR3 goes from the cysteine to the phenylalanine over 14 residues. The CDR3 DNA has 42 bases and is translated from base 1. A distance of 8 bases separates the germline ends of V and J, which lose 0 bases and 4 bases respectively. Via the germline V gene (reference sequence), CDR1 is LNHNV and CDR2 YYDKDF. At one collaborating source in Seattle, patients were enrolled during active infection and were followed longitudinally through the course of disease. Whole blood was collected in K2EDTA tubes by collaborating institutions according to the institutions' own protocols. For TCRbeta analysis, collaborator samples were shipped as frozen whole blood, as isolated PBMCs, or as DNA extracted from either sample type. TCRbeta CDR3 regions were amplified from genomic DNA using the immunoSEQ Assay, a bias-controlled multiplex PCR. For the original study's pipeline: Nucleated cell counts per sample were estimated from amplification of reference gene primers within the assay. To quantify the absolute abundance of each unique TCRbeta CDR3 rearrangement, sequence reads were collapsed and filtered. For each sample, productive Simpson clonality was calculated by taking the square root of Simpson's diversity index across productive rearrangements. TCRdb limited this immuneACCESS table to in-frame rearrangements with V and J called. A share of clones is missing; checked studies link under half to unresolved V genes, and the rest is unexplained. Clone size and V and J calls were adopted from that table, with D and trimming inferred from the DNA. The sample yields around 100,000 clones; roughly 80% were counted once. The ten largest clones add up to around 5.2% of the sample.

The chain uses TRBV15 and TRBJ2-3; the D gene is perhaps TRBD2, from 6 matching bases. The clonotype was recovered from an older man with COVID-19, enrolled during active disease. Sample: peripheral blood. CDR3 sequence: CATSRDPGADTQYF. Here is the DNA: TGTGCCACCAGCAGAGATCCGGGAGCAGATACGCAGTATTTT.